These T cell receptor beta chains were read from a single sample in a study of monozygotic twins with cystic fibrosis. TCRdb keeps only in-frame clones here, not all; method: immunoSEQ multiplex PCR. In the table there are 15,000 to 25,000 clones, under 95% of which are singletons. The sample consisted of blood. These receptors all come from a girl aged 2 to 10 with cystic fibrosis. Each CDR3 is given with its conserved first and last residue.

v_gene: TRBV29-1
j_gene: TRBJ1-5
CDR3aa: CSVGDRSNQPQHF

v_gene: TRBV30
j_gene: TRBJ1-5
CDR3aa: CAWSVYGSNQPQHF

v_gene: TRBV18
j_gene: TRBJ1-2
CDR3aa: CASSPSGKRGYTF

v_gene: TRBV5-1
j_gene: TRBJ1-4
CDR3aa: CASSFGVVRNNEKLFF

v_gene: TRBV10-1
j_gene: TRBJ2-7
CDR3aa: CASSLRRGVTSYEQYF

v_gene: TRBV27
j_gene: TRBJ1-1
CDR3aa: CASSHRASWDTEAFF

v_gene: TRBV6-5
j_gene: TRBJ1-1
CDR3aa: CASSTGANEAFF

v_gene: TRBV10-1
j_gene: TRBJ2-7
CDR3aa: CASSRPGQDSYEQYF

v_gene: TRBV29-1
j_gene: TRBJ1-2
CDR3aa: CSVEGDRVNYGYTF

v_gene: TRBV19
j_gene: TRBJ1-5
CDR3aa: CASSIGTSNQPQHF

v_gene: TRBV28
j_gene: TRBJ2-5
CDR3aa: CASSLPSTGLAGGPTQYF

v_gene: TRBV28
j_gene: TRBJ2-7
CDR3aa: CASSLLEARESYEQYF

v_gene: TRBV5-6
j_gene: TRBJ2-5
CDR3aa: CASSTRTGPETQYF

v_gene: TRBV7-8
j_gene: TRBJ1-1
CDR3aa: CASSRDVGGTEAFF

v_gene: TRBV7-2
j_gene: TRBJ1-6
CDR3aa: CASSYVLLNSPLHF

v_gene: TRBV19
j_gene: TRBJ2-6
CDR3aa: CASSIRGPGANVLTF

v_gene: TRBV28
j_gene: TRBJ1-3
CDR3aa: CASSSGTAGNTIYF

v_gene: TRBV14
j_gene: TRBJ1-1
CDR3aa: CASSQSTFWGDTEAFF

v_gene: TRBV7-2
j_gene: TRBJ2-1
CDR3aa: CASEGGGAHNEQFF

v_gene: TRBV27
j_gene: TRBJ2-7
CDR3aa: CASSFSGTASYEQYF

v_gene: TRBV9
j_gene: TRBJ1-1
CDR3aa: CASSVVGGPGVTEAFF

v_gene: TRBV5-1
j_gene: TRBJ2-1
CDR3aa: CASSLEVAGGREQFF

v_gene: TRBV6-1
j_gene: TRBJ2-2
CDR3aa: CASSRGQANTGELFF

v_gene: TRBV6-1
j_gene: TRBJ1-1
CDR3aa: CASGRIMNTEAFF

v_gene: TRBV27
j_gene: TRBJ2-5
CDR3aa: CASSREVASETQYF

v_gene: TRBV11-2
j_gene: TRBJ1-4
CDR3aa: CASSAGQGVNEKLFF

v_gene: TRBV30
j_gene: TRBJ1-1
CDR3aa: CAWSVDRDYEAFF

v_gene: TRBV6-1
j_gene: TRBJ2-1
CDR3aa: CASSEEVGGRNEQFF

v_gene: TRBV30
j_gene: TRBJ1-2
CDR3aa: CAWSVGGAHNGYTF

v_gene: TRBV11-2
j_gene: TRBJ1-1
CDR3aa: CASNSYGPPPGRRGTEAFF

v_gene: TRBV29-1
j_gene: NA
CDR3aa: CSVELDRDYEQYF

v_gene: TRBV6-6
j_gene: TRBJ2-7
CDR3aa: CASSYWGTGDYEQYF

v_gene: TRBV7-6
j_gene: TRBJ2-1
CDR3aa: CASSYNSKELLAGGPNEQFF

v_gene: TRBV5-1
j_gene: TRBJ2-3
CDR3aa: CASSLGVGIGTDTQYF

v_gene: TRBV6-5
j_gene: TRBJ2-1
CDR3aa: CASESSGTFNEQFF

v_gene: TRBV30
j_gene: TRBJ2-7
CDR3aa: CAWSFQGLGEQYF

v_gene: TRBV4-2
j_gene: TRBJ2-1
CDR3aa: CASSQDSLAGYYNEQFF

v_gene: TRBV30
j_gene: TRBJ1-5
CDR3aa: CAWRGQANQPQHF

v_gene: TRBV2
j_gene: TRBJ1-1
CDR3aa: CASTQRVTQNTEAFF

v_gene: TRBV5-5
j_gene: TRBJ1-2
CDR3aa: CASSQSRTGDYGYTF

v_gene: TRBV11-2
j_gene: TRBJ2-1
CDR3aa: CASSLDPWNTYNEQFF

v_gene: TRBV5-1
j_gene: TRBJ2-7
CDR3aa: CASSLGQTTYEQYF

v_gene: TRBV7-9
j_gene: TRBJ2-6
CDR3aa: CASSFRAGANVLTF

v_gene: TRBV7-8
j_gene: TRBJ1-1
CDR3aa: CASSLLIPGQGVGVPEAFF

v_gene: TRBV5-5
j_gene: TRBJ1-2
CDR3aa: CASSPLGDPYGYTF

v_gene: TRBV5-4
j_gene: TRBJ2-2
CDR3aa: CASSLSSGRASGELFF

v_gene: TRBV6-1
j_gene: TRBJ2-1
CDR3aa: CASRFGTSYNEQFF

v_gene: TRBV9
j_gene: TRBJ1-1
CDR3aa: CASSRRVGAQVTEAFF

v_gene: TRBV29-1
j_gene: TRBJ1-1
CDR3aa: CSGRGETGSTEAFF

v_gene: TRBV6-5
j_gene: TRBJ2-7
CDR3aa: CASSSLSWREQYF

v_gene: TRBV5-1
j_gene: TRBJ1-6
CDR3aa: CASSGGRPNSPLHF

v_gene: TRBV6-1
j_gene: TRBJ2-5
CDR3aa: CASSEWGGGVGQETQYF

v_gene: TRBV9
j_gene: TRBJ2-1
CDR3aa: CASSVDRASYNEQFF